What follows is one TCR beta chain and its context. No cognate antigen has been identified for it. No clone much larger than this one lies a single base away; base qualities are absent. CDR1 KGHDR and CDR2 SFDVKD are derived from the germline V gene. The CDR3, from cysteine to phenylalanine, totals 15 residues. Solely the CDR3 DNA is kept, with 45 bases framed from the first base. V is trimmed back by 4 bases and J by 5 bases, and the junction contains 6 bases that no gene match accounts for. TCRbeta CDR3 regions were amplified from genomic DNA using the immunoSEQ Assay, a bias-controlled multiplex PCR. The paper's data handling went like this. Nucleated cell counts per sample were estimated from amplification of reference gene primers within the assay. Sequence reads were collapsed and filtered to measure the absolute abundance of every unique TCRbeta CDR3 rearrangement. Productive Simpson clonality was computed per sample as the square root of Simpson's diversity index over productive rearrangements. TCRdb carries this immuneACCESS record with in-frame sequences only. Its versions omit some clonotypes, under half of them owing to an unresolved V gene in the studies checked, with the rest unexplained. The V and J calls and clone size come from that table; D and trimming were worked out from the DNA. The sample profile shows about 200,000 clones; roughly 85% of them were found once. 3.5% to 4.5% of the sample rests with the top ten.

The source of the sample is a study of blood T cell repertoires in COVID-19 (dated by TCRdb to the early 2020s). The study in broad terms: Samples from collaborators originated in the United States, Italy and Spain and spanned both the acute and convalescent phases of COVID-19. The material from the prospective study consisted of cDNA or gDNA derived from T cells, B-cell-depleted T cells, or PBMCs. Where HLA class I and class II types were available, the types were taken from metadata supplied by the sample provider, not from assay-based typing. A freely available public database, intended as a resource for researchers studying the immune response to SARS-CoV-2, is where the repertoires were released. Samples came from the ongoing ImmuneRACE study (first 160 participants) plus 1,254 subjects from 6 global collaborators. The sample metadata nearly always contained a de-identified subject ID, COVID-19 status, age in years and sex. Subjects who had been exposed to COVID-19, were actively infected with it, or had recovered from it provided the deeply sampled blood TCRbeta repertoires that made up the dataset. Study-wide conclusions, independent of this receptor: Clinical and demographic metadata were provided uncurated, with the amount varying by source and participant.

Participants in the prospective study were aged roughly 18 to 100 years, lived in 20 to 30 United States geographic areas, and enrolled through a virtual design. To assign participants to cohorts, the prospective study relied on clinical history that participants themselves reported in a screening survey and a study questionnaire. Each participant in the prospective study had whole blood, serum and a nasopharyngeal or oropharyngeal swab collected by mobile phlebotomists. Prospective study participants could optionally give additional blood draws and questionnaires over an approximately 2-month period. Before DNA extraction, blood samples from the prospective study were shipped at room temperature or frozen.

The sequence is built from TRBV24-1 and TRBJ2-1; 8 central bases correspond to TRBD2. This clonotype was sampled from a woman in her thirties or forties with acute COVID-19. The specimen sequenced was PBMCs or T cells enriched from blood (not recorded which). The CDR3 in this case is CATSDPTSVNNEQFF. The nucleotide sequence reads TGTGCCACCAGTGACCCGACTAGCGTAAACAATGAGCAGTTCTTC.